One and the same sample provided the 25 T cell receptor beta chains below, sequenced in a study of blood T cell repertoires in COVID-19. The repertoire was sequenced with immunoSEQ multiplex PCR; TCRdb's copy has only in-frame clones and lacks some. The sample consists of around 100,000 clones, about 83% of them appearing once. The sample was peripheral blood. The receptor set was obtained from a man in his 70s with active or convalescent COVID-19.

The chain links TRBV3-1 (or the pseudogene TRBV3-2) to TRBJ2-7; 10 bases match TRBD1. Germline V gene data show CDR1 as LGHDT and CDR2 as YNNKEL (reference sequence). The CDR3 runs 16 residues. Losses at the gene ends were 3 bases for V and 4 bases for J; bases not matched to a gene: 9. CDR3 bases: TGTGCCAGCAGCCACCACGACAGGGGGCGCGGGTACGAGCAGTACTTC. It is translated as CASSHHDRGRGYEQYF.

J is TRBJ1-2 and V is TRBV5-4, with 7 positions matching TRBD1. The germline V gene has CDR1 SGHNT and CDR2 YYREEE (reference sequence). V trimming: 4 bases; J trimming: 3 bases; junction bases outside the gene matches: 9. This CDR3 spans 15 amino acids. For the CDR3, the DNA is TGTGCCAGCAGCGGGGACAGCTCCAACTACTATGGCTACACCTTC. Translation: CASSGDSSNYYGYTF.

The chain uses TRBV6-6 and TRBJ1-1; 8 bases map to TRBD1. CDR3 length: 12 residues. V trimming: 10 bases; J trimming: 3 bases; junction bases outside the gene matches: 4. In germline, CDR1 is MNHNY, CDR2 SVGAGI (reference sequence). The DNA of the CDR3 is TGTGCCACCAAGACAGGGGACACTGAAGCTTTCTTT. Translation gives CATKTGDTEAFF.

This clone was found once. The gene calls are TRBV3-1 (or the pseudogene TRBV3-2) and TRBJ2-5, with TRBD2 matching 12 bases. The CDR3 has 16 amino acids. V lost 4 bases, J lost 3 bases, and 6 bases stayed unmatched. Germline CDR1 reads LGHDT; CDR2 reads YNNKEL (reference sequence). The CDR3 protein is CASSLTSGGPKETQYF. The CDR3 DNA is TGTGCCAGCAGCCTAACTAGCGGGGGGCCCAAAGAGACCCAGTACTTC.

The J gene is TRBJ1-5, the V gene TRBV19; D remains unclear. The CDR3 contains 15 residues. Trimming left V 7 bases short and J 5 bases short, with 18 bases between. CDR1 is LNHDA, CDR2 SQIVND, per germline (reference sequence). CDR3 residues: CASTRGGLLDQPQHF. The CDR3 coding sequence is TGTGCCAGTACCCGAGGTGGCCTCCTCGATCAGCCCCAGCATTTT.

The chain carries TRBV9 and TRBJ1-2, with 7 nucleotides matching TRBD1. V was pared by 3 bases and J by 2 bases, with 4 bases of the junction left unmatched. Germline CDR1 is SGDLS and CDR2 is YYNGEE. The CDR3 spans 14 residues. The CDR3 region is CASSANRGNYGYTF. CDR3 bases: TGTGCCAGCAGCGCTAACAGGGGAAACTATGGCTACACCTTC.

The rearrangement uses TRBV10-3 and TRBJ2-3; TRBD2 aligns across 14 bases. The CDR3 length is 15 residues. Germline trimming cut 6 bases from V and 4 bases from J; bases unmatched to any gene: 3. Germline CDR1 and CDR2: ENHRY and SYGVKD. DNA for the CDR3: TGTGCCATCAGCCTGACTAGCGGGGGGGCAGATACGCAGTATTTT. It encodes CAISLTSGGADTQYF.

The chain joins TRBV6-5 to TRBJ2-7, with TRBD2 matching over 9 bases. Germline CDR1 MNHEY, CDR2 SVGAGI. V dropped 9 bases and J dropped 4; count of bases not matched to a gene: 13. This CDR3 contains 15 residues. The CDR3 is CARVRDWLAGYEQYF. The CDR3 nucleotides read TGTGCCAGAGTTAGGGACTGGCTAGCGGGGTACGAGCAGTACTTC.

This clone showed up just once. The chain employs TRBV7-2 and TRBJ2-7; 8 bases are a match to TRBD2. CDR1 and CDR2 from the germline V gene are SGHTA and FQGNSA. Trimming at V came to 2 bases and at J to 2 bases, leaving 5 bases not matched to a gene. The CDR3 has 15 amino acids. CDR3 DNA: TGTGCCAGCAGCTTAATTAGCGGGGTGACCTACGAGCAGTACTTC. Translated: CASSLISGVTYEQYF. Using reference TRBV7-2 and TRBJ2-7 for the parts outside the CDR3, the full variable domain is GAGVSQSPSNKVTEKGKDVELRCDPISGHTALYWYRQSLGQGLEFLIYFQGNSAPDKSGLPSDRFSAERTGGSVSTLTIQRTQQEDSAVYLCASSLISGVTYEQYFGPGTRLTVT.

The chain uses TRBV19 and TRBJ2-3; 7 nucleotides align to TRBD1. The trim removed 6 bases at V and 0 bases at J, leaving 9 bases unmatched. The CDR3 runs to 16 residues. The germline CDR1 and CDR2 sequences are LNHDA and SQIVND (reference sequence). The CDR3 DNA reads TGTGCCAGTAGCCTGGGCCGGGACAGTAGCACAGATACGCAGTATTTT. Amino acid sequence: CASSLGRDSSTDTQYF.

In its sample, this clone was seen once. The chain employs TRBV24-1 and TRBJ2-3, with 12 bases identical to TRBD1. The J segment lost 5 bases and the V segment lost 4 bases, leaving 9 bases of the junction unmatched. The germline V gene has CDR1 KGHDR and CDR2 SFDVKD. The length of the CDR3 is 17 residues. As DNA, the CDR3 is TGTGCCACCAGTGACCGCGTGGGGGACAGGGGGCGAGATACGCAGTATTTT. Its protein is CATSDRVGDRGRDTQYF.

The chain uses TRBV30 and TRBJ1-1; D possibly corresponds to TRBD1 (5 bases). Germline assignment: CDR1 GTSNPN and CDR2 SVGIG (reference sequence). The CDR3 is 15 residues long. The V end was cut by 1 base, the J end by 2 bases, with 14 bases between. The CDR3 bases are TGTGCCTGGAGTGAATTAGGGGCCCGAAACACTGAAGCTTTCTTT. This sequence encodes CAWSELGARNTEAFF.

The chain carries TRBV7-2 and TRBJ2-2; tentative D call: TRBD1 (5 bases). This CDR3 has 14 amino acids. Per germline, CDR1 SGHTA and CDR2 FQGNSA. Trimming shortened V by 5 bases and J by 3 bases, and 10 bases separated the two germline ends. CDR3 sequence reads: CASSPKTDTGELFF. DNA for the CDR3: TGTGCCAGCAGCCCGAAGACAGACACCGGGGAGCTGTTTTTT.

The chain couples TRBV2 to TRBJ1-1; 7 bases agree with TRBD1. Trimming removed 6 bases from V and 3 bases from J; junction bases left unmatched: 10. Germline CDR1 SNHLY, CDR2 FYNNEI. The CDR3 is made up of 15 amino acids. CDR3 residues: CASRADRARDTEAFF. The CDR3 nucleotides are TGTGCCAGCAGGGCCGACAGGGCGAGAGACACTGAAGCTTTCTTT. The full variable domain, with the rest looked up from reference TRBV2 and TRBJ1-1, is EPEVTQTPSHQVTQMGQEVILRCVPISNHLYFYWYRQILGQKVEFLVSFYNNEISEKSEIFDDQFSVERPDGSNFTLKIRSTKLEDSAMYFCASRADRARDTEAFFGQGTRLTVV.

In nucleotides, the CDR3 is TGTGCCAGCAGCCCCCCCTACAGGGGAACCTACGAGCAGTACTTC. It yields the protein CASSPPYRGTYEQYF. V usage is TRBV5-6 and J usage is TRBJ2-7; 7 nucleotides match TRBD1. CDR1 is SGHDT and CDR2 is YYEEEE in the germline V gene. Losses at the gene ends were 4 bases for V and 2 bases for J; bases not matched to a gene: 9. The CDR3 covers 15 residues.

The chain combines TRBV6-5 with TRBJ2-2; TRBD2 matches 7 bases. V shed 6 bases and J 7 bases; nucleotides not matched to a gene: 11. Germline assignment: CDR1 MNHEY and CDR2 SVGAGI. This CDR3 has 15 amino acids. CDR3 in DNA: TGTGCCAGCAGCGCTTTTCTGGGGGAGGGCGGGGAGCTGTTTTTT. As protein: CASSAFLGEGGELFF.

J is TRBJ2-5 and V is TRBV9; 9 bases map to TRBD1. This CDR3 contains 16 residues. Germline V lookup: CDR1 SGDLS, CDR2 YYNGEE. Unmatched junction bases numbered 7, after V lost 2 bases and J lost 2 bases. The CDR3 here is CASSVSLGQGQETQYF. The DNA for the CDR3 is TGTGCCAGCAGCGTTTCCTTAGGACAGGGGCAAGAGACCCAGTACTTC.

CDR3 loop: CASGILGGAEAFF. CDR3 coding DNA: TGTGCCAGCGGGATATTAGGGGGGGCTGAAGCTTTCTTT. The V gene is TRBV12-3 or TRBV12-4, the J gene TRBJ1-1, with D maybe TRBD1 (6 bases). The CDR3 length is 13 residues. The V and J ends lost 8 bases and 6 bases respectively, with 16 bases between them.

The gene calls are TRBV9 and TRBJ1-1; D ambiguous. The CDR3 has 14 amino acids. V shed 2 bases and J shed 2 bases, with 10 bases lying between them. CDR1 and CDR2 from the germline V gene are SGDLS and YYNGEE. The CDR3 DNA is TGTGCCAGCAGCGTTAGCCCAGTTAACACTGAAGCTTTCTTT. Residues: CASSVSPVNTEAFF.

This rearrangement joins TRBV29-1 to TRBJ2-1; 11 bases are a match to TRBD2. The CDR3 loop spans 17 amino acids. The germline gives CDR1 SQVTM, CDR2 ANQGSEA. The V gene end was trimmed by 6 bases and the J gene end by 7 bases; junction bases not matched to a gene: 17. CDR3 region: CSVRGLADHPSGNEQFF. The CDR3 bases are TGCAGCGTGAGGGGACTAGCGGACCACCCTTCCGGGAATGAGCAGTTCTTC.

The chain employs TRBV14 and TRBJ1-1, with 8 bases fitting TRBD1. Per germline, CDR1 SGHDN and CDR2 FVKESK. V was clipped by 8 bases and J by 0 bases; unmatched bases: 5. CDR3 length equals 14 residues. CDR3 in DNA: TGTGCCAGCGGACTACAGGGGGTGAACACTGAAGCTTTCTTT. Its protein is CASGLQGVNTEAFF.

The J gene is TRBJ1-2, the V gene TRBV28; D ambiguous. The CDR3 totals 13 residues. Germline V lookup: CDR1 MDHEN, CDR2 SYDVKM. Trimming removed 2 bases at V and 7 bases at J, with 11 bases between. The CDR3 sequence: CASSLQAPGGYTF. CDR3 in DNA: TGTGCCAGCAGTTTACAGGCCCCCGGTGGCTACACCTTC.

The chain couples TRBV19 to TRBJ2-5; maybe TRBD2 (7 bases). The V gene's germline CDR1 is LNHDA and CDR2 SQIVND (reference sequence). The CDR3 is 14 amino acids. V gave up 7 bases and J gave up 5 bases, with 17 bases separating them. DNA for the CDR3: TGTGCCAGTACCCCGACGGGGGGCGCGGAGACCCAGTACTTC. Translated, it gives CASTPTGGAETQYF.

This chain connects TRBV28 to TRBJ2-2, with TRBD2 identical over 8 bases. V dropped 4 bases and J dropped 5; count of bases not matched to a gene: 3. This CDR3 region has 14 residues. Germline CDR1 MDHEN, CDR2 SYDVKM. The CDR3 reads CASSSGGATGELFF. CDR3 sequence (DNA): TGTGCCAGCAGTTCCGGGGGGGCAACCGGGGAGCTGTTTTTT. The full variable domain, its missing parts supplied by reference TRBV28 and TRBJ2-2, is DVKVTQSSRYLVKRTGEKVFLECVQDMDHENMFWYRQDPGLGLRLIYFSYDVKMKEKGDIPEGYSVSREKKERFSLILESASTNQTSMYLCASSSGGATGELFFGEGSRLTVL.

This clone has just one count. The rearrangement joins TRBV5-4 to TRBJ1-2, with a tentative D call TRBD1 (5 bases). This CDR3 contains 14 residues. Germline assignment: CDR1 SGHNT and CDR2 YYREEE (reference sequence). V was trimmed by 0 bases and J by 4 bases, leaving 10 bases between them. The CDR3 protein is CASSLDRITYGYTF. CDR3 in DNA: TGTGCCAGCAGCTTGGACAGGATTACCTATGGCTACACCTTC.